Each of the 29 T cell receptor beta chains below was sequenced from the same sample in a study of blood T cell repertoires in COVID-19. Data came from immunoSEQ multiplex PCR; TCRdb stores just in-frame clones and leaves some out. The sample shows about 290,000 clones, roughly 86% of them seen only once. The sequenced sample consisted of peripheral blood. These receptors were taken from a woman aged 30 to 39 with COVID-19, enrolled during active disease.

This chain uses TRBV2 with TRBJ1-4, with D perhaps matching TRBD1 (6 bases). V gave up 7 bases and J gave up 6 bases, with 21 bases separating them. Germline V gives CDR1 SNHLY, CDR2 FYNNEI. CDR3 length: 16 amino acids. Here the CDR3 reads CASTPQVSGAYEKLFF. The CDR3 DNA reads as TGTGCCAGCACCCCGCAGGTGTCAGGGGCGTATGAAAAACTGTTTTTT. Variable domain in full (rest from reference TRBV2 and TRBJ1-4): EPEVTQTPSHQVTQMGQEVILRCVPISNHLYFYWYRQILGQKVEFLVSFYNNEISEKSEIFDDQFSVERPDGSNFTLKIRSTKLEDSAMYFCASTPQVSGAYEKLFFGSGTQLSVL.

V gene TRBV5-1 combines with J gene TRBJ2-7; 9 bases map to TRBD2. V lost 1 base and J lost 3; bases outside the gene matches: 8. The length of the CDR3 is 16 residues. CDR1 is SGHRS and CDR2 is YFSETQ in the germline V gene. The CDR3 loop is CASSLMALAGYYEQYF. The DNA of the CDR3 is TGCGCCAGCAGCTTGATGGCGCTAGCGGGGTACTACGAGCAGTACTTC. The full variable domain, completed using reference TRBV5-1 and TRBJ2-7, is KAGVTQTPRYLIKTRGQQVTLSCSPISGHRSVSWYQQTPGQGLQFLFEYFSETQRNKGNFPGRFSGRQFSNSRSEMNVSTLELGDSALYLCASSLMALAGYYEQYFGPGTRLTVT.

The chain joins TRBV11-2 to TRBJ1-2; 7 bases are shared with TRBD1. The V segment lost 0 bases and the J segment 5 bases; nucleotides outside the gene matches: 9. This CDR3 is 16 amino acids long. Germline loops: CDR1 SGHAT, CDR2 FQNNGV. The CDR3 region has the DNA TGTGCCAGCAGCTTAGATTTGGGCAGGGGGTTTTATGGCTACACCTTC. It yields the protein CASSLDLGRGFYGYTF. Full variable domain (remainder filled in from reference TRBV11-2 and TRBJ1-2): EAGVAQSPRYKIIEKRQSVAFWCNPISGHATLYWYQQILGQGPKLLIQFQNNGVVDDSQLPKDRFSAERLKGVDSTLKIQPAKLEDSAVYLCASSLDLGRGFYGYTFGSGTRLTVV.

The gene calls are TRBV5-1 and TRBJ1-2, with 8 positions matching TRBD1. The V gene's germline CDR1 is SGHRS and CDR2 YFSETQ. V trimming: 4 bases; J trimming: 4 bases; junction bases outside the gene matches: 9. There are 15 residues in the CDR3. The chain's CDR3 is CASSHGDRKGYGYTF. For the CDR3, the DNA is TGCGCCAGCAGCCATGGGGACAGGAAGGGCTATGGCTACACCTTC.

The chain recombines TRBV10-1 with TRBJ1-3; D not resolved. The V and J ends lost 3 bases and 6 bases respectively, with 3 bases between them. Germline V gene data show CDR1 as WNHNN and CDR2 as SYGVQD (reference sequence). The CDR3 has 11 residues. DNA of the CDR3: TGCGCCAGCAGTGACTTAAACACCATATATTTT. It yields the protein CASSDLNTIYF.

In its sample, this clone was seen a few times. The chain joins TRBV2 to TRBJ1-2, with a possible D match to TRBD1 (6 bases). CDR1 and CDR2 from the germline V gene are SNHLY and FYNNEI. The CDR3 totals 13 residues. The germline V and J ends were trimmed by 6 bases and 1 base, with 9 bases remaining between them. CDR3 residues: CASSRDINYGYTF. DNA of the CDR3: TGTGCCAGCAGCCGGGACATTAACTATGGCTACACCTTC.

This chain links TRBV19 with TRBJ1-4; maybe TRBD1 (6 bases). CDR1 and CDR2 (germline): LNHDA, SQIVND (reference sequence). This CDR3 region has 15 residues. V gave up 4 bases and J gave up 8 bases, with 17 bases separating them. The CDR3 DNA reads as TGTGCCAGTAGTACCCTACAGGGTACTCGCGAAAAACTGTTTTTT. Translation gives CASSTLQGTREKLFF. Filled out from reference TRBV19 and TRBJ1-4, the complete variable domain reads DGGITQSPKYLFRKEGQNVTLSCEQNLNHDAMYWYRQDPGQGLRLIYYSQIVNDFQKGDIAEGYSVSREKKESFPLTVTSAQKNPTAFYLCASSTLQGTREKLFFGSGTQLSVL.

The rearrangement links TRBV25-1 to TRBJ2-1; no clear D gene. The germline V gene encodes CDR1 MGHDK and CDR2 SYGVNS. This CDR3 has 13 amino acids. V was trimmed by 3 bases and J by 4 bases, leaving 7 bases between them. CDR3 nucleotides: TGTGCCAGCAGTGACCCTAGTTACAATGAGCAGTTCTTC. Its protein product is CASSDPSYNEQFF.

The genes are TRBV27 and TRBJ2-3; perhaps TRBD1 as D (5 bases). Germline assignment: CDR1 MNHEY and CDR2 SMNVEV (reference sequence). The CDR3 covers 14 residues. The V end was cut by 5 bases, the J end by 7 bases, with 16 bases between. CDR3 amino acids: CASSPRDSLNTQYF. CDR3 nucleotides: TGTGCCAGCAGTCCCAGAGACAGTCTAAATACGCAGTATTTT.

This clone was recorded a few times. V gene TRBV7-7 combines with J gene TRBJ2-2, with D maybe TRBD2 (6 bases). The CDR3 contains 16 residues. Between the trimmed V and J ends, which lost 0 bases and 0 bases, there was a span of 8 bases. Germline CDR1 SSHAT, CDR2 FNYEAQ (reference sequence). CDR3 nucleotides: TGTGCCAGCAGCTTAGCGGTAGCGGCGAACACCGGGGAGCTGTTTTTT. The encoded protein is CASSLAVAANTGELFF.

CDR3 sequence: CASSLSGTSDTQYF. Here the CDR3 DNA reads TGTGCCAGCAGTTTGTCCGGGACTTCTGATACGCAGTATTTT. The chain joins TRBV27 to TRBJ2-3, with TRBD2 as a possible D gene (6 bases). Between the trimmed V and J ends, which lost 3 bases and 6 bases, there was a span of 13 bases. CDR1 and CDR2 from the germline V gene are MNHEY and SMNVEV (reference sequence). CDR3 length: 14 amino acids.

The chain has TRBV6-5 and TRBJ2-7; a weak D match, TRBD1 (6 bases). Trimming took off 6 bases at V and 3 bases at J, with 15 bases between the two ends. This CDR3 has 14 residues. Germline loops: CDR1 MNHEY, CDR2 SVGAGI. The CDR3 DNA reads as TGTGCCAGCAGCTTCTCGGACAGCCACTACGAGCAGTACTTC. Translating it yields CASSFSDSHYEQYF.

The chain is built from TRBV5-6 and TRBJ1-6, with no clear D. Germline V CDR1 and CDR2: SGHDT, YYEEEE. The CDR3 extends over 13 amino acids. V was pared by 0 bases and J by 7 bases, with 5 bases between. DNA for the CDR3: TGTGCCAGCAGCTTGGGAGAGAATTCACCCCTCCACTTT. Translated: CASSLGENSPLHF.

CDR3 nucleotide sequence: TGTGCCACCAGCCCCCGGAATTCACCCCTCCACTTT. It codes for CATSPRNSPLHF. The chain has TRBV15 and TRBJ1-6; D is unclear. Germline V gene sequence: CDR1 LNHNV, CDR2 YYDKDF (reference sequence). With 5 bases removed from V and 7 bases from J, the gap between germline ends came to 6 bases. The CDR3 is 12 amino acids.

This clone came up once. This chain uses TRBV19 with TRBJ1-4; D may be TRBD1 (5 bases). CDR1 is LNHDA and CDR2 is SQIVND in the germline V gene (reference sequence). With 7 bases removed from V and 5 bases from J, the gap between germline ends came to 17 bases. CDR3 length: 15 amino acids. Here the CDR3 DNA reads TGTGCCAGTACGAACCTCGGAGGGGTGAATGAAAAACTGTTTTTT. It yields the protein CASTNLGGVNEKLFF.

The chain carries TRBV12-3 or TRBV12-4 and TRBJ1-5; D unclear. There are 12 residues in the CDR3. Trimming took 3 bases from V and 5 from J, leaving 5 bases between them. CDR3: CASSFQDQPQHF. CDR3 coding DNA: TGTGCCAGCAGTTTTCAGGATCAGCCCCAGCATTTT.

The chain carries TRBV29-1 and TRBJ1-2; no reliable D call. This CDR3 is built from 12 residues. Germline CDR1 is SQVTM and CDR2 is ANQGSEA. Trimming stripped 7 bases from V and 4 bases from J, with 13 bases between. The CDR3 here is CSAGLTSYGYTF. Written as DNA, the CDR3 is TGCAGCGCTGGACTGACGTCCTATGGCTACACCTTC.

V gene TRBV7-9 combines with J gene TRBJ1-1, with TRBD1 matching 7 bases. Germline V gives CDR1 SEHNR, CDR2 FQNEAQ (reference sequence). V gave up 4 bases and J gave up 6 bases; unmatched junction bases: 5. The CDR3 length is 13 residues. The DNA for the CDR3 is TGTGCCAGCAGCTCCCCCGGACAGGCTGAAGCTTTCTTT. Protein product: CASSSPGQAEAFF. Variable domain in full (rest from reference TRBV7-9 and TRBJ1-1): DTGVSQNPRHKITKRGQNVTFRCDPISEHNRLYWYRQTLGQGPEFLTYFQNEAQLEKSRLLSDRFSAERPKGSFSTLEIQRTEQGDSAMYLCASSSPGQAEAFFGQGTRLTVV.

The V gene is TRBV6-2 or TRBV6-3, the J gene TRBJ2-1, with TRBD1 identical over 8 bases. The CDR3 covers 18 residues. Losses at the gene ends were 2 bases for V and 6 bases for J; bases not matched to a gene: 15. The germline CDR1 and CDR2 sequences are MNHEY and SVGEGT. The CDR3 DNA reads as TGTGCCAGCAGTTACCGAGCCCAGGGGGCGTTCCCCGGCAATGAGCAGTTCTTC. It encodes CASSYRAQGAFPGNEQFF.

This clone was seen once. The rearrangement links TRBV19 to TRBJ2-7, with D possibly being TRBD2 (6 bases). Germline CDR1 and CDR2: LNHDA and SQIVND (reference sequence). Trimming shortened V by 9 bases and J by 7 bases, and 22 bases separated the two germline ends. This CDR3 has 14 amino acids. The CDR3 region has the DNA TGTGCCAGCCGGGGGACGGCCGTTTCATTGGAGCAGTACTTC. Residues: CASRGTAVSLEQYF.

This chain links TRBV10-3 with TRBJ1-2; 7 bases fit TRBD1. The CDR3 is made up of 14 amino acids. The germline V gene encodes CDR1 ENHRY and CDR2 SYGVKD. Losses at the gene ends were 0 bases for V and 8 bases for J; bases not matched to a gene: 6. The CDR3 spells CAISESIGGSGYTF. The CDR3 bases are TGTGCCATCAGTGAGTCGATAGGGGGCTCGGGCTACACCTTC.

The chain employs TRBV7-9 and TRBJ1-2; 7 nucleotides align to TRBD1. In germline, CDR1 is SEHNR, CDR2 FQNEAQ (reference sequence). Trimming took 4 bases from V and 4 from J; bases not matched to a gene: 6. The CDR3 is 14 amino acids. This CDR3 reads CASSSLRQGYGYTF. DNA of the CDR3: TGTGCCAGCAGCTCCCTCCGACAGGGCTATGGCTACACCTTC.

The V call is TRBV10-3, the J call TRBJ2-3; the match to TRBD2 covers 14 bases. V was clipped by 6 bases and J by 1 base; unmatched bases: 3. In germline, CDR1 is ENHRY, CDR2 SYGVKD. This CDR3 has 16 amino acids. In DNA form, the CDR3 reads TGTGCCATCAGCGGGACTAGCGGGGGCCGCACAGATACGCAGTATTTT. Amino acid sequence: CAISGTSGGRTDTQYF.

The rearrangement joins TRBV4-1 to TRBJ1-5; 7 positions match TRBD1. The CDR3 has 18 residues. V lost 3 bases and J lost 0; bases outside the gene matches: 11. Germline V gives CDR1 MGHRA, CDR2 YSYEKL. The CDR3 loop reads CASSHGTDKFYSNQPQHF. The CDR3 DNA sequence: TGCGCCAGCAGCCACGGGACAGATAAGTTTTATAGCAATCAGCCCCAGCATTTT.

The V and J genes are TRBV5-4 and TRBJ1-2; 8 bases match TRBD1. V was pared by 1 base and J by 7 bases, with 9 bases of the junction left unmatched. Germline V gives CDR1 SGHNT, CDR2 YYREEE (reference sequence). The CDR3 length is 15 residues. The CDR3 spells CASSLPKGQGGGYTF. The DNA for the CDR3 is TGTGCCAGCAGCTTGCCGAAAGGACAGGGCGGTGGCTACACCTTC.

The gene calls are TRBV27 and TRBJ2-1; 10 nucleotides match TRBD2. The CDR3 runs 15 residues. Unmatched junction bases numbered 11, after V lost 7 bases and J lost 8 bases. The germline gives CDR1 MNHEY, CDR2 SMNVEV (reference sequence). In nucleotides, the CDR3 is TGTGCCAGCACTTCGAGCGGGGGGGCCGTAGATGAGCAGTTCTTC. It codes for CASTSSGGAVDEQFF.

This chain uses TRBV20-1 with TRBJ2-1; the D is unclear. V was shortened by 3 bases and J by 3 bases, with 3 bases between the two germline ends. The CDR3 extends over 11 amino acids. Germline values: CDR1 DFQATT, CDR2 SNEGSKA (reference sequence). The CDR3 DNA reads as TGCAGTGCTAGTTACTACAATGAGCAGTTCTTC. Amino acid sequence: CSASYYNEQFF.

The genes are TRBV6-5 and TRBJ1-3; D is ambiguous. The length of the CDR3 is 14 residues. The germline V and J ends were trimmed by 6 bases and 0 bases, with 9 bases remaining between them. Per germline, CDR1 MNHEY and CDR2 SVGAGI. CDR3: CASRAYHSGNTIYF. The CDR3 nucleotides are TGTGCCAGCAGGGCTTACCACTCTGGAAACACCATATATTTT.

The chain has TRBV7-6 and TRBJ2-3; TRBD2 agrees at 8 bases. V shed 2 bases, J shed 5 bases, and the junction held 6 bases outside the gene matches. Looked up from germline, CDR1 is SGHVS and CDR2 is FNYEAQ. This CDR3 is 15 amino acids long. The CDR3 reads CASSLLAGGLDTQYF. The CDR3 DNA is TGTGCCAGCAGCTTATTGGCGGGGGGCCTAGATACGCAGTATTTT.